Listed here is a single T cell receptor (beta chain). Its antigen is not known. A multiplex PCR was run with 60 Vbeta primers and 13 Jbeta primers. The data were produced by immunoSEQ multiplex PCR, yet TCRdb's version contains in-frame clones alone and is incomplete. The repertoire holds a few hundred thousand clones, with roughly 80% as singletons. This entry comes from a study of cytomegalovirus exposure and HLA in healthy donors. Across the whole study: HLA-typed donors were the source of around 87 million unique TCRs, which an early data release held. Out of 350 to 400 genotyped donors, roughly 80% belonged to the Caucasian-associated ancestry cluster. Study results and caveats: Presence/absence analyses supposed approximately even sequencing depth among donors. Upon later analysis, HLA-associated TCR beta chains proved more clonally expanded than other, equally common chains.

Germline values: CDR1 PRHDT, CDR2 FYEKMQ (reference sequence). Germline trimming cut 5 bases from V and 2 bases from J; bases unmatched to any gene: 7. CDR3 length equals 15 residues. This receptor was obtained from a young man in good health and CMV-seronegative. Source material: PBMCs. The rearrangement uses TRBV13 and TRBJ2-3; TRBD2 agrees at 7 bases. This CDR3 is CASSGGLPHTDTQYF. The CDR3 coding sequence is TGTGCCAGCAGCGGGGGACTACCACACACAGATACGCAGTATTTT.